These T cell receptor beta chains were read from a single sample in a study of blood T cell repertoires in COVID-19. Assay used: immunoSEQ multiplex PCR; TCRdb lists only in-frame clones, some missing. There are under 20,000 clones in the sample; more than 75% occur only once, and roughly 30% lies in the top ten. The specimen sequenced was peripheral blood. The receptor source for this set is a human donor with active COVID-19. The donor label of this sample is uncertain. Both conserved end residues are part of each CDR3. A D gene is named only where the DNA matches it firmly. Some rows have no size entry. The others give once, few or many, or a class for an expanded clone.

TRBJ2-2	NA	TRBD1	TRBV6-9	CAKDAATGGNTGELFF	TGTGCCAAGGACGCCGCGACAGGGGGTAACACCGGGGAGCTGTTTTTT
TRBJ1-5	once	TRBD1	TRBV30	CAWSSGQAGQPQHF	TGTGCCTGGAGTTCGGGACAGGCGGGACAGCCCCAGCATTTT
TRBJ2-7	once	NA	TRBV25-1	CASRGRSGQNYEQYF	TGTGCCAGCAGGGGAAGGTCCGGACAGAACTACGAGCAGTACTTC
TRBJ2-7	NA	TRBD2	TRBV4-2	CASSPGLAESYEQYF	TGTGCCAGCAGCCCGGGACTAGCGGAGTCCTACGAGCAGTACTTC
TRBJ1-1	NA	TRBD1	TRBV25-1	CASSETRLQGAEAFF	TGTGCCAGCAGTGAAACCCGCCTCCAGGGGGCTGAAGCTTTCTTT
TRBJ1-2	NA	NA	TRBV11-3	CASSSPREPNYGYTF	TGTGCCAGCAGCTCCCCGAGGGAACCAAACTATGGCTACACCTTC
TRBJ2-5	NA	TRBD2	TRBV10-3	CAISRSGGETQYF	TGTGCCATCAGCCGTAGCGGGGGAGAGACCCAGTACTTC
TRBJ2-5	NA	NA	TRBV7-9	CASGGKGETQYF	TGTGCCAGCGGGGGGAAGGGGGAGACCCAGTACTTC
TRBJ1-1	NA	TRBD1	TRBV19	CASSIGDRHTEAFF	TGTGCCAGTAGTATCGGGGACAGGCACACTGAAGCTTTCTTT
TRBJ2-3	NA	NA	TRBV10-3	CAISEEWGADTQYF	TGTGCCATCAGTGAAGAATGGGGGGCAGATACGCAGTATTTT
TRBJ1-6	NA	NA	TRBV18	CASSPQTGLGGYGALHF	TGTGCCAGCTCACCACAGACAGGTCTCGGCGGATATGGGGCCCTCCACTTT
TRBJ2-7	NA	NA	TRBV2	CASSEDSLGYEQYF	TGTGCCAGCAGTGAGGACTCTCTGGGCTACGAGCAGTACTTC
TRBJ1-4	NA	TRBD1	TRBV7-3	CASSRRGTAPTNEKLFF	TGTGCCAGCAGCCGTAGAGGGACAGCCCCAACTAATGAAAAACTGTTTTTT
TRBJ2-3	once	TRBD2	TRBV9	CASSVGEGFFGADTQYF	TGTGCCAGCAGCGTAGGGGAGGGATTTTTCGGCGCAGATACGCAGTATTTT
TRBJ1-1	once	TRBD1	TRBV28	CASSTGVTEAFF	TGTGCCAGCAGTACAGGGGTGACTGAAGCTTTCTTT
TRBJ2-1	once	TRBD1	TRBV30	CAWRRTGYNEQFF	TGTGCCTGGAGGAGGACAGGGTATAATGAGCAGTTCTTC
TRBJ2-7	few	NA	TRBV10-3	CAISEIAEFYEQYF	TGTGCCATCAGTGAAATAGCGGAGTTCTACGAGCAGTACTTC
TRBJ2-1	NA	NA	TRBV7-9	CASSSFKRTVSSYNEQFF	TGTGCCAGCAGCTCTTTTAAAAGGACTGTTAGCTCCTACAATGAGCAGTTCTTC
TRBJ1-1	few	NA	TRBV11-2	CASSLGQNTEAFF	TGTGCCAGCAGCTTAGGACAGAACACTGAAGCTTTCTTT
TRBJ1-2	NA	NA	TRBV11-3	CASSLDGGLGYGYTF	TGTGCCAGCAGCTTAGATGGAGGGCTAGGCTATGGCTACACCTTC
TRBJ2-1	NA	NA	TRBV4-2	CASSQDMGGASYNEQFF	TGTGCCAGCAGCCAAGATATGGGGGGGGCCTCCTACAATGAGCAGTTCTTC
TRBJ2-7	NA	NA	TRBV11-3	CASSTPGSSYEQYF	TGTGCCAGCAGCACCCCCGGGAGCTCCTACGAGCAGTACTTC
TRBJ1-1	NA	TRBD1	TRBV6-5	CASRRFRTGRTEAFF	TGTGCCAGCAGACGATTTAGGACAGGTCGGACTGAAGCTTTCTTT
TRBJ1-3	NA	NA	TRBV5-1	CASGRDGRIGDTIYF	TGCGCCAGCGGGAGGGACGGACGGATTGGGGACACCATATATTTT
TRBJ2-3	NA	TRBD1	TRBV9	CASSVGGQGGTDTQYF	TGTGCCAGCAGCGTAGGGGGACAGGGAGGCACAGATACGCAGTATTTT
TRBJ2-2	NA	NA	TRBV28	CASSSGGGELFF	TGTGCCAGCAGCTCAGGTGGAGGGGAGCTGTTTTTT
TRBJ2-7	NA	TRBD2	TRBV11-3	CASSLFVGLASYEQYF	TGTGCCAGCAGCTTATTCGTCGGACTAGCGTCCTACGAGCAGTACTTC
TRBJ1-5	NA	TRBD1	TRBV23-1	CASRNPGQGAPSGNQPQHF	TGCGCCAGCAGGAACCCGGGACAGGGGGCACCGAGCGGCAATCAGCCCCAGCATTTT
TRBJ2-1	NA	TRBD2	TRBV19	CASSFGLAGYNEQFF	TGTGCCAGTAGTTTCGGGCTAGCGGGTTACAATGAGCAGTTCTTC
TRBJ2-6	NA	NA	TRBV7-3	CASSPNPSSGANVLTF	TGTGCCAGCAGCCCAAACCCCAGCTCTGGGGCCAACGTCCTGACTTTC
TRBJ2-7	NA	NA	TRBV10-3	CAISERGAPTGEQYF	TGTGCCATCAGTGAGAGAGGCGCGCCTACGGGCGAGCAGTACTTC
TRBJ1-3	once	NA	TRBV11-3	CASSRGFAGNTIYF	TGTGCCAGCAGCAGGGGGTTCGCTGGAAACACCATATATTTT
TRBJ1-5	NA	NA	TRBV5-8	CASSARAGNNQPQHF	TGTGCCAGCAGCGCACGGGCCGGGAACAATCAGCCCCAGCATTTT
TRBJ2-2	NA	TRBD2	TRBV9	CASSVAGTSGRFPQGTGELFF	TGTGCCAGCAGCGTAGCCGGGACTAGCGGGAGATTCCCCCAGGGCACCGGGGAGCTGTTTTTT
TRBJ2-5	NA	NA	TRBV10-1	CASSENWGAGQETQYF	TGCGCCAGCAGTGAGAATTGGGGAGCGGGCCAAGAGACCCAGTACTTC
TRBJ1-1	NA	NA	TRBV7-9	CASSLALSGDYNTEAFF	TGTGCCAGCAGCTTAGCGCTTTCGGGAGATTATAACACTGAAGCTTTCTTT
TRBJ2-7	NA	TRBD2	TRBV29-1	CSVTSAVSYEQYF	TGCAGCGTGACTAGCGCAGTCTCCTACGAGCAGTACTTC
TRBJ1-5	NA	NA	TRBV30	CAWSEGPGNQPQHF	TGTGCCTGGAGTGAGGGGCCAGGGAACCAGCCCCAGCATTTT
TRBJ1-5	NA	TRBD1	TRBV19	CASTQGAASNQPQHF	TGTGCCAGTACCCAGGGGGCGGCGAGCAATCAGCCCCAGCATTTT
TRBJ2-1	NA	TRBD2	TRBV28	CASGGLAGLYNEQFF	TGTGCCAGCGGGGGACTAGCGGGTTTATACAATGAGCAGTTCTTC
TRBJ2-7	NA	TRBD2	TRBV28	CASSAFGGETYEQYF	TGTGCCAGCAGTGCCTTCGGGGGGGAAACCTACGAGCAGTACTTC
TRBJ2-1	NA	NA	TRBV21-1	CASSKVPGEYNEQFF	TGTGCCAGCAGCAAAGTCCCAGGGGAGTACAATGAGCAGTTCTTC
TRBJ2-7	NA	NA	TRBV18	CASSPAGLEQYF	TGTGCCAGCTCACCAGCAGGGCTCGAGCAGTACTTC
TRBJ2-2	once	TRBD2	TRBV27	CASRPGTTKTGELFF	TGTGCCAGCAGACCCGGGACTACTAAAACCGGGGAGCTGTTTTTT
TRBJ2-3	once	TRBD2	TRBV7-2	CASSLVFRGGSYTDTQYF	TGTGCCAGCAGCTTAGTTTTTCGGGGGGGCTCCTATACAGATACGCAGTATTTT
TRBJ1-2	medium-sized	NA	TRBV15	CATSWGDVYTF	TGTGCCACCAGCTGGGGGGACGTCTACACCTTC